This TCR beta chain was identified during a study of a mutant IDH1 vaccine in newly diagnosed glioma. Study in general: Initiation of the vaccine course occurred 4-6 weeks after radiotherapy alone, or alongside temozolomide cycles. Study-level findings and limits: Detectable vaccine-induced immune responses arose in around 92% of patients.

V gave up 4 bases and J gave up 7 bases, with 6 bases separating them. The CDR3 sequence is 11 residues long. The germline V gene encodes CDR1 PRHDT and CDR2 FYEKMQ (reference sequence). Points on this clone: Its antigen remains unidentified.

The time point here: week 47, end of study. The investigators gave 300 ug of mutant IDH1 20-mer peptide in each vaccine dose, together with topical imiquimod. Vaccinations, eight in total, occurred in weeks 1, 3, 5, 7, 11, 15, 19, 23. The donors had new WHO grade 3 or 4 astrocytomas; these were IDH1-mutant and ATRX-lost. Profiled with immunoSEQ multiplex PCR; TCRdb holds only in-frame clones, not every one. The table lists about 85,000 clones, 89% of them singletons, with 0.77% in the top ten. The TCR originated in a woman aged 45-65 years with glioma. The chain is built from TRBV13 and TRBJ2-3; D unresolved. The sequences come from PBMCs, collected from a glioma patient whose treatment included an IDH1 peptide vaccine. The CDR3 DNA reads as TGTGCCAGCAGCTCGATTAATACGCAGTATTTT. Its translation: CASSSINTQYF. The full variable domain, with the rest looked up from reference TRBV13 and TRBJ2-3, is AAGVIQSPRHLIKEKRETATLKCYPIPRHDTVYWYQQGPGQDPQFLISFYEKMQSDKGSIPDRFSAQQFSDYHSELNMSSLELGDSALYFCASSSINTQYFGPGTRLTVL.